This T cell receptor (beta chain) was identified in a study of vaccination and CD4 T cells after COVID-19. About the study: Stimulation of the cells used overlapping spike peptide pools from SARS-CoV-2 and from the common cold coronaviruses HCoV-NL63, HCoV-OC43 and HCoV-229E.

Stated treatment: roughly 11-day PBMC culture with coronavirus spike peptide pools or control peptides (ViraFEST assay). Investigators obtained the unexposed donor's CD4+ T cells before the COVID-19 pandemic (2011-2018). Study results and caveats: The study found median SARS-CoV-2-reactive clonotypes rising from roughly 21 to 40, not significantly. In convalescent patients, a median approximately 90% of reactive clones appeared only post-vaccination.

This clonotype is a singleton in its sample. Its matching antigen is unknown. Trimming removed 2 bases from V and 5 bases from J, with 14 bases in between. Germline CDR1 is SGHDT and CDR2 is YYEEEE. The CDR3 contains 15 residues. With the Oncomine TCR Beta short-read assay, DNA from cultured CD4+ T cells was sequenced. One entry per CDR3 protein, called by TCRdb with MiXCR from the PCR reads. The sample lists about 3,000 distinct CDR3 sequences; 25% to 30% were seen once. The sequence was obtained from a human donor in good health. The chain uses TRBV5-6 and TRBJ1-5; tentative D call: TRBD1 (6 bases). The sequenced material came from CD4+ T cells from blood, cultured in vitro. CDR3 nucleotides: TGTGCCAGCAGCTTTCAGGGGTCCCTTTATCAGCCCCAGCATTTT. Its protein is CASSFQGSLYQPQHF. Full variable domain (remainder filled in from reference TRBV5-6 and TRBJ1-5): DAGVTQSPTHLIKTRGQQVTLRCSPKSGHDTVSWYQQALGQGPQFIFQYYEEEERQRGNFPDRFSGHQFPNYSSELNVNALLLGDSALYLCASSFQGSLYQPQHFGDGTRLSIL.